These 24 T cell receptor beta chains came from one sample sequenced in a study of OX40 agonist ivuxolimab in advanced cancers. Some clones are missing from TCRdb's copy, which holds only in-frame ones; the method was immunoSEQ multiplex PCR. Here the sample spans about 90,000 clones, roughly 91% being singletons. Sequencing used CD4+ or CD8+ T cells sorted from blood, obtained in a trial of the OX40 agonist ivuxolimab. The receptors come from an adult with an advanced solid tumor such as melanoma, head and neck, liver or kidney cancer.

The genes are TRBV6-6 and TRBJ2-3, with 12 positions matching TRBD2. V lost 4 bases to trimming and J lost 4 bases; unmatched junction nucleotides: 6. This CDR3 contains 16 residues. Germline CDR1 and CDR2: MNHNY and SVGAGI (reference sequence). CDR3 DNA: TGTGCCAGCAGTTTCAAAGCTAGCGGGAGGGCAGATACGCAGTATTTT. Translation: CASSFKASGRADTQYF.

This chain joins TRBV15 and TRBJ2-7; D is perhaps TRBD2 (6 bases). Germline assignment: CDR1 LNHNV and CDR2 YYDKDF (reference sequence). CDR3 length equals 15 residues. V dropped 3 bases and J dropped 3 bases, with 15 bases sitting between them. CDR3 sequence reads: CATSRDAHSGYEQYF. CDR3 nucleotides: TGTGCCACCAGCAGGGACGCGCATAGCGGCTACGAGCAGTACTTC.

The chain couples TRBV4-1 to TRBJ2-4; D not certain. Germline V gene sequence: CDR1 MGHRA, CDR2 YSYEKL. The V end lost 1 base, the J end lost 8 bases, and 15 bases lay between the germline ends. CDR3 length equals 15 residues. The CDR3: CASSQVGLGPDIQYF. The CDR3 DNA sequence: TGCGCCAGCAGCCAAGTAGGGCTGGGCCCGGACATTCAGTACTTC.

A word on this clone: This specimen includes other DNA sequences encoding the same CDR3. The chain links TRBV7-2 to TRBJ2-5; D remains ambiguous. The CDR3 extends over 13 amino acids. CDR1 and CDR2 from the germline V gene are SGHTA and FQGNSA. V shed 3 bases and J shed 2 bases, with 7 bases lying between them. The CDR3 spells CASSLTIQETQYF. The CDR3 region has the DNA TGTGCCAGCAGCTTGACGATACAAGAGACCCAGTACTTC.

The CDR3 DNA follows: TGTGCCAGCAGCCATCCCCAAGGGGATCGGGCGGCCTCCTACGAGCAGTACTTC. This codes for CASSHPQGDRAASYEQYF. J is TRBJ2-7 and V is TRBV14; tentatively, D is TRBD1 (5 bases). CDR3 length: 18 amino acids. Trimming stripped 3 bases from V and 0 bases from J, with 21 bases between. Germline V gene lookup returns CDR1 SGHDN and CDR2 FVKESK.

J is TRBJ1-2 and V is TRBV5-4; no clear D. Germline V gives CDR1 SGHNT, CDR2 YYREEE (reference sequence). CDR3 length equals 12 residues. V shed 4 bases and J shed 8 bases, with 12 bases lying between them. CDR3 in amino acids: CASSPGYGGYTF. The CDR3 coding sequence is TGTGCCAGCAGCCCTGGTTACGGGGGCTACACCTTC.

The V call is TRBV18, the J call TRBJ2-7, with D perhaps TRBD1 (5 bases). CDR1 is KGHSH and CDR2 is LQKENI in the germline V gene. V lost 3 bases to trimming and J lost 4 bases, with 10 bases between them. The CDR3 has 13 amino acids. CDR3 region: CASSPGQIYEQYF. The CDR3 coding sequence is TGTGCCAGCTCACCCGGACAAATATACGAGCAGTACTTC.

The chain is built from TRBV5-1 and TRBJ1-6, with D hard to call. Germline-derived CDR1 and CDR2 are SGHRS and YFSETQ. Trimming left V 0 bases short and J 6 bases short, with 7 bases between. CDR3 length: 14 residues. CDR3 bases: TGCGCCAGCAGCTTGGGGCAGACTAATTCACCCCTCCACTTT. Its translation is CASSLGQTNSPLHF.

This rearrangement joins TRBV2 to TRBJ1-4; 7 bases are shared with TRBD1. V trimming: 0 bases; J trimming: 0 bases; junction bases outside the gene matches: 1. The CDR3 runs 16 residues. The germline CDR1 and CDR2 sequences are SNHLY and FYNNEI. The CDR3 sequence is CASSEAGQATNEKLFF. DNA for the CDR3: TGTGCCAGCAGTGAAGCCGGACAGGCAACTAATGAAAAACTGTTTTTT.

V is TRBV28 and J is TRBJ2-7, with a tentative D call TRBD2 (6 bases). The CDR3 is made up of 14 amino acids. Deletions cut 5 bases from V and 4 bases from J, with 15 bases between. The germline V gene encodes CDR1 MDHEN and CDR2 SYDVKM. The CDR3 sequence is CASSVRLVRYEQYF. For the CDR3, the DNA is TGTGCCAGCAGTGTGCGACTAGTGCGGTACGAGCAGTACTTC.

The CDR3 nucleotides read TGCGCCAGCAGCCAAGAAGGGACAGATACGCAGTATTTT. Its translation: CASSQEGTDTQYF. The chain is built from TRBV4-1 and TRBJ2-3; D call uncertain. CDR3 length: 13 amino acids. The germline V gene has CDR1 MGHRA and CDR2 YSYEKL. Between the trimmed V and J ends, which lost 0 bases and 3 bases, there was a span of 4 bases.

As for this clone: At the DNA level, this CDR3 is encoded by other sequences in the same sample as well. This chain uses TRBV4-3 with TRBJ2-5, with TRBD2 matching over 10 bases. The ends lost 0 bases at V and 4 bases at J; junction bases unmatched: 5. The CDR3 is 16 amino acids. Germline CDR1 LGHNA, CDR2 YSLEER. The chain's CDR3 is CASSQDRLAGRETQYF. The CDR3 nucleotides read TGCGCCAGCAGCCAAGACCGACTAGCGGGTCGAGAGACCCAGTACTTC.

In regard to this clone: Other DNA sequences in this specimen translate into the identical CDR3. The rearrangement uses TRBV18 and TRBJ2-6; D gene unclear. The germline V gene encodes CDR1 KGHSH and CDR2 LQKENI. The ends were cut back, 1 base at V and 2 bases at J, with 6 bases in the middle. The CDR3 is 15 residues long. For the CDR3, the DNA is TGTGCCAGCTCACCACAGGGTGCTGGGGCCAACGTCCTGACTTTC. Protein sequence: CASSPQGAGANVLTF. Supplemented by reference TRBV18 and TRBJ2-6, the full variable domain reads NAGVMQNPRHLVRRRGQEARLRCSPMKGHSHVYWYRQLPEEGLKFMVYLQKENIIDESGMPKERFSAEFPKEGPSILRIQQVVRGDSAAYFCASSPQGAGANVLTFGAGSRLTVL.

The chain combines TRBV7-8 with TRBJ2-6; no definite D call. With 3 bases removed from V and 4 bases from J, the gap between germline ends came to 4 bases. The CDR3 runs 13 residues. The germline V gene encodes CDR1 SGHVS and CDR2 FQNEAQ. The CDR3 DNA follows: TGTGCCAGCAGCTTCCGGGGGGCCAACGTCCTGACTTTC. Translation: CASSFRGANVLTF.

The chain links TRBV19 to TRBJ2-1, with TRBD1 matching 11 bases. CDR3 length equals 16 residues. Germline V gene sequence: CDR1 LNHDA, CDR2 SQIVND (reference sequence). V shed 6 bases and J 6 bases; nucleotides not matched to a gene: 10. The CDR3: CASSDGGTGGRNEQFF. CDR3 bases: TGTGCCAGTAGCGACGGGGGGACAGGGGGTCGCAATGAGCAGTTCTTC.

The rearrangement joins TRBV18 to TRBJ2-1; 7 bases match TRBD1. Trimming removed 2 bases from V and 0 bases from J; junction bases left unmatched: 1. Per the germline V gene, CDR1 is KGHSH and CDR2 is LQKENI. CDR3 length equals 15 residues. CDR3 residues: CASSPNRGSYNEQFF. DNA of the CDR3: TGTGCCAGCTCACCAAACAGGGGCTCCTACAATGAGCAGTTCTTC.

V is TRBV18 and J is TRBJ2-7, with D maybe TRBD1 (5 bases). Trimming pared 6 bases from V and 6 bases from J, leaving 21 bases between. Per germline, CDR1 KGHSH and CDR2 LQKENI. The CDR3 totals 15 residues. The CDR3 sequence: CASSLGLHRSTEQYF. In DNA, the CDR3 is TGTGCCAGCTCTCTTGGTTTGCACAGGTCGACCGAGCAGTACTTC.

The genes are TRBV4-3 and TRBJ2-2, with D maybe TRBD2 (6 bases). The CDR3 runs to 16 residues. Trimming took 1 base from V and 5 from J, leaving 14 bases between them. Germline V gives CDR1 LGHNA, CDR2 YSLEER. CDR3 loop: CASSQVHGSTTGELFF. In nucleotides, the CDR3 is TGCGCCAGCAGCCAAGTCCACGGGAGTACGACCGGGGAGCTGTTTTTT.

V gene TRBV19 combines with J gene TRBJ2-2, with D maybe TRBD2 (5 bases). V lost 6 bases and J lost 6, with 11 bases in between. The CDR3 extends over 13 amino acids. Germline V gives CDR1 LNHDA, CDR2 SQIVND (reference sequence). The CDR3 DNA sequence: TGTGCCAGTAGCTGGCGGGTCGCCGGGGAGCTGTTTTTT. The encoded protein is CASSWRVAGELFF.

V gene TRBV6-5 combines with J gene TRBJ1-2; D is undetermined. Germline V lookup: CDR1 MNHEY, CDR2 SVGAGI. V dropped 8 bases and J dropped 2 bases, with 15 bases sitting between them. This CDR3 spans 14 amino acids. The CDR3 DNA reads TGTGCCAGCGCTCTCTCAGGCTTAAACTATGGCTACACCTTC. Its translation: CASALSGLNYGYTF.

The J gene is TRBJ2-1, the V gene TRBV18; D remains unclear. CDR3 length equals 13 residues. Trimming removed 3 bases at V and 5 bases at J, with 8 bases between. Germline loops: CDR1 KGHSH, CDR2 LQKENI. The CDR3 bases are TGTGCCAGCTCACCCCCGGGCAACAATGAGCAGTTCTTC. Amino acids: CASSPPGNNEQFF.

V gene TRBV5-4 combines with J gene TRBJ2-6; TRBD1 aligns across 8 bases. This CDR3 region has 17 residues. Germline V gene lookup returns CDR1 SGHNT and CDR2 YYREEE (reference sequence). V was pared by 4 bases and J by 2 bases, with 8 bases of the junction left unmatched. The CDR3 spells CASSQPYRGTGANVLTF. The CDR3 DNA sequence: TGTGCCAGCAGCCAACCGTACAGGGGGACTGGGGCCAACGTCCTGACTTTC.

CDR3 in amino acids: CASSLGDPMVSEQFF. In DNA form, the CDR3 reads TGCGCCAGCAGCTTGGGAGACCCCATGGTCAGTGAGCAGTTCTTC. The chain combines TRBV5-1 with TRBJ2-1; D gene uncertain. V was trimmed by 0 bases and J by 9 bases, leaving 16 bases between them. CDR3 length equals 15 residues. Germline V gene sequence: CDR1 SGHRS, CDR2 YFSETQ.

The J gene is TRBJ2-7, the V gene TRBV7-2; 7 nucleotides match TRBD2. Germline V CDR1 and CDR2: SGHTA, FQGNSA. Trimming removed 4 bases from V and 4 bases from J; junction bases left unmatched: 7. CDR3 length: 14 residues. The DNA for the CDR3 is TGTGCCAGCAGCTCCCGCTCCGGGAGGTACGAGCAGTACTTC. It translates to CASSSRSGRYEQYF.